This T cell receptor beta chain came from a study of blood T cell repertoires in COVID-19. About the study: Some COVID-19 samples were acute and others convalescent; all came from the United States, Italy and Spain.

J was trimmed by 0 bases and V by 7 bases; bases with no gene match: 9. This CDR3 contains 15 residues. Germline V gene lookup returns CDR1 MNHEY and CDR2 SMNVEV (reference sequence). Assay: immunoSEQ multiplex PCR; the TCRdb copy retains only in-frame clones and omits some. The table shows about 160,000 clones, with under 95% occurring only once. The chain links TRBV27 to TRBJ2-7; 7 bases match TRBD2. The sequence came from a man aged 55 to 70 with active or convalescent COVID-19. Input material: peripheral blood. CDR3 bases: TGTGCCAGCACCCCCCCGGGCGGGAGCTCCTACGAGCAGTACTTC. Amino acids: CASTPPGGSSYEQYF.